The TCR beta chain under discussion was sequenced for a study of blood T cell repertoires in COVID-19. Study-level background: T cells, B-cell-depleted T cells, or PBMCs supplied cDNA or gDNA.

There are 14 residues in the CDR3. The germline CDR1 and CDR2 sequences are LGHNA and YNFKEQ. V dropped 0 bases and J dropped 8 bases, with 13 bases sitting between them. The protocol was immunoSEQ multiplex PCR, while the TCRdb copy is restricted to in-frame clones and leaves out a portion. The sample holds fewer than 120,000 clones, 72% seen once. The origin of this receptor is a woman in her fifties or sixties with acute or convalescent COVID-19. The sequenced sample consisted of peripheral blood. The chain joins TRBV4-2 to TRBJ1-1, with D tentatively TRBD1 (6 bases). The CDR3 here is CASSQEVGAREAFF. CDR3 bases: TGTGCCAGCAGCCAAGAAGTGGGGGCACGCGAAGCTTTCTTT.